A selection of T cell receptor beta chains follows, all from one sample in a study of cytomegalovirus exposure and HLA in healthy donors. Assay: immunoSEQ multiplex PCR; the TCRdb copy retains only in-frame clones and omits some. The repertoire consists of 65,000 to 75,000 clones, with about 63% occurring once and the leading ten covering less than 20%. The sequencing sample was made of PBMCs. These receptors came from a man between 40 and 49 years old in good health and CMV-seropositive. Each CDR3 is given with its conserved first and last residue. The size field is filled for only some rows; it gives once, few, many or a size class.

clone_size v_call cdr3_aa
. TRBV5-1 CASSRLTSGMPTDTQYF
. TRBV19 CASSINTANYGYTF
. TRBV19 CASRRRRERVHEQFF
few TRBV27 CASSSEQIYGELFF
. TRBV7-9 CASSSPGQGTYEQYF
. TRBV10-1 CAREIRTGRYYGYTF
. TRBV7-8 CASSPELGGLGETQYF
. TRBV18 CASSPTAGNQPQHF
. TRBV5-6 CASVGQGYGYTF
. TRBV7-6 CASSLPGKETQYF
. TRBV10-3 CAISESKESVKETQYF
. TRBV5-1 CASSRTSGSHNEQFF
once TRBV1 CTSSRPTGTGGRGGNTIYF
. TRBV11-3 CASSLTSSTDTQYF
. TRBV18 CASSPLLAGGRNEQFF
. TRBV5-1 CASSSTGGAAGNTIYF
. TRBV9 CASSVVGGHLSYNEQFF
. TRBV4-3 CASSQGARSTDTQYF
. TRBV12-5 CASGLGTSGRNYEQYF
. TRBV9 CASSAGTSVTDTQYF
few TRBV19 CASSIGRAYEQYF
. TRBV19 CASSPRTSGRAPDEQYF